The 2 T cell receptor beta chains presented below share a single source sample, sequenced in a study of blood T cells in healthy people across ages. A sample-barcoded 5' primer and a J-beta primer mix were used in a second PCR of roughly 6 to 11 cycles. Each CDR3 protein is one row after TCRdb ran MiXCR on the 5' RACE reads. The table shows fewer than 950,000 distinct CDR3 sequences, with around 36% occurring only once. Sequenced: blood. The receptors shown here come from a young man in good health.

Only one count was recorded for this clonotype. The rearrangement uses TRBV7-9 and TRBJ2-1; no definite D call. Germline CDR1 is SEHNR and CDR2 is FQNEAQ (reference sequence). This CDR3 region has 12 residues. Trimming took 5 bases from V and 8 from J, leaving 10 bases between them. DNA for the CDR3: TGTGCCAGCAGCCCTAGTGTGCATGAGCAGTTCTTC. This gives the protein CASSPSVHEQFF.

The chain uses TRBV5-6 and TRBJ1-2; 8 bases line up with TRBD1. The germline V gene encodes CDR1 SGHDT and CDR2 YYEEEE. This CDR3 comprises 15 residues. Trimming took 0 bases from V and 4 from J; bases not matched to a gene: 5. CDR3: CASSLGTGTGYGYTF. The CDR3, as DNA: TGTGCCAGCAGCTTGGGGACAGGGACTGGCTATGGCTACACCTTC. The variable domain in full, completed from reference TRBV5-6 and TRBJ1-2, reads DAGVTQSPTHLIKTRGQQVTLRCSPKSGHDTVSWYQQALGQGPQFIFQYYEEEERQRGNFPDRFSGHQFPNYSSELNVNALLLGDSALYLCASSLGTGTGYGYTFGSGTRLTVV.